This TCR beta chain was identified in a study of cytomegalovirus exposure and HLA in healthy donors. For the study at large: About 85 million unique TCRs from HLA-typed donors were held in an early release of data. Study results and caveats: Indistinguishable V segments such as TRBV6-2 and TRBV6-3 were excluded. Overall, 164 TCR beta chains were annotated as cytomegalovirus-associated. From TCR beta sequences, most subjects' HLA-A and HLA-B alleles were reportedly predicted accurately.

This CDR3 comprises 15 residues. From germline, CDR1 is SNHLY and CDR2 FYNNEI. The V end was cut by 11 bases, the J end by 4 bases, with 23 bases between. The study ran its PCR with 60 Vbeta and 13 Jbeta primers. Sequencing used immunoSEQ multiplex PCR; TCRdb keeps in-frame clones, though not all of them. The sample lists around 260,000 clones; 80% were seen once. Of note for this clone: The target antigen is unknown.

Sequenced input: PBMCs. This clonotype was obtained from a girl under 10 years old in good health and CMV-seronegative. This chain connects TRBV2 to TRBJ1-2; D is undetermined. CDR3 sequence: CASPQRVASTYGYTF. The CDR3 DNA sequence: TGTGCCTCCCCCCAACGGGTAGCATCGACCTATGGCTACACCTTC.